This entry describes one TCR beta chain. Since no conserved phenylalanine or tryptophan closes the CDR3, a read error is the likely cause. This CDR3 has 15 residues. The germline V and J ends were trimmed by 1 base and 5 bases, with 13 bases remaining between them. The germline V gene encodes CDR1 SEHNR and CDR2 FQNEAQ (reference sequence). Constant-segment primers were used for 5'RACE, and the resulting TCR alpha and TCR beta cDNA libraries carried sample barcodes and UMIs. TCRdb reprocessed the 5' RACE reads with MiXCR, giving one entry per CDR3 protein. Of 250,000 to 300,000 distinct CDR3 sequences listed, approximately 8.4% are singletons. These data are taken from a study of T-cell memory formation after mild COVID-19.

The source is a man younger than 35 who had mild COVID-19 (a few samples of this study predate the infection). Cell type and time point are not known. The rearrangement uses TRBV7-9 and TRBJ2-3; D uncertain. Source material: PBMCs or a T cell subset sorted from them (not recorded which). CDR3 region: CASSLGLTGLDTQYS. CDR3 DNA sequence: TGTGCCAGCAGCTTAGGCCTAACCGGGTTAGATACGCAGTATTCT.